This T cell receptor beta chain emerged from a study of memory CD4+ T cells and cytomegalovirus serostatus. The CDR3 spans 17 residues. Per the germline V gene, CDR1 is SGHTA and CDR2 is FQGTGA. The ends lost 5 bases at V and 2 bases at J; junction bases unmatched: 13. The sort gate was single viable CD3+CD4+CD8-CD45RO+ cells for memory CD4+ T cells. Positive selection with CD4 microbeads enriched total CD4+ T cells. Assay used: immunoSEQ multiplex PCR; TCRdb lists only in-frame clones, some missing. The table records about 58,000 clones, more than 65% of them present only once. Specimen: memory CD4+ T cells from blood. This receptor was taken from an adult in good health and CMV-seronegative. Some clones in this sample may be carry-over from other donors' samples. This chain links TRBV7-3 with TRBJ2-3; 7 positions match TRBD2. The CDR3 bases are TGTGCCAGCAGCGTAAACGGAGCGGGACTTATCACAGATACGCAGTATTTT. Translating it yields CASSVNGAGLITDTQYF.